What follows are 18 T cell receptor beta chains derived from one specimen sequenced in a study of blood T cell repertoires in COVID-19. The data were produced by immunoSEQ multiplex PCR, yet TCRdb's version contains in-frame clones alone and is incomplete. The top ten hold approximately 0.9% of the sample, which has roughly 500,000 clones, about 91% seen once. Sequenced input: peripheral blood. These receptor sequences come from a man between 18 and 29 years old with COVID-19, enrolled during active disease.

This clone was observed a single time. The gene calls are TRBV4-2 and TRBJ2-1; 12 nucleotides line up with TRBD2. CDR3 size: 15 residues. V gave up 2 bases and J gave up 9 bases; unmatched junction bases: 5. Germline V gives CDR1 LGHNA, CDR2 YNFKEQ. The CDR3 loop is CASSQRGLAGTEQFF. CDR3 DNA sequence: TGTGCCAGCAGCCAACGAGGACTAGCGGGGACTGAGCAGTTCTTC.

V gene TRBV7-2 combines with J gene TRBJ1-5, with 11 bases fitting TRBD1. V was clipped by 3 bases and J by 4 bases; unmatched bases: 5. The V gene's germline CDR1 is SGHTA and CDR2 FQGNSA. CDR3 length equals 16 residues. The CDR3 nucleotides are TGTGCCAGCAGCTTGGTTGGGACAGGGGGAAATCAGCCCCAGCATTTT. This sequence encodes CASSLVGTGGNQPQHF.

The rearrangement joins TRBV5-4 to TRBJ2-7; D gene unclear. The CDR3 consists of 14 residues. V was clipped by 0 bases and J by 2 bases, with 9 bases between them. Germline V lookup: CDR1 SGHNT, CDR2 YYREEE (reference sequence). This CDR3 reads CASSLGLETYEQYF. CDR3 DNA: TGTGCCAGCAGCTTGGGACTGGAGACCTACGAGCAGTACTTC.

The chain combines TRBV10-3 with TRBJ1-1; 8 nucleotides align to TRBD1. The CDR3 is made up of 14 amino acids. Germline-derived CDR1 and CDR2 are ENHRY and SYGVKD. J was trimmed by 3 bases and V by 5 bases; bases with no gene match: 5. The DNA of the CDR3 is TGTGCCATCAGTAAGACAGGGGAGGACACTGAAGCTTTCTTT. Its protein is CAISKTGEDTEAFF.

This clone has just one count. V is TRBV5-5 and J is TRBJ2-7; possible D gene TRBD2, 5 bases. V was shortened by 0 bases and J by 7 bases, with 11 bases between the two germline ends. Germline V gene data show CDR1 as SGHKS and CDR2 as YYEKEE (reference sequence). The CDR3 loop spans 13 amino acids. In DNA form, the CDR3 reads TGTGCCAGCAGCTTGGAACCCCCGGGGGAGCAGTACTTC. This gives the protein CASSLEPPGEQYF.

The genes are TRBV11-1 and TRBJ2-3, with TRBD2 matching 8 bases. CDR1 is SGHAT, CDR2 FQDESV, per germline (reference sequence). The CDR3 covers 14 residues. The junction had 10 bases not matched to a gene; V was cut back by 6 bases and J by 8 bases. This CDR3 is CASREKASGPTQYF. The CDR3 DNA follows: TGTGCCAGCAGGGAAAAAGCTAGCGGGCCTACGCAGTATTTT.

The genes are TRBV6-1 and TRBJ2-7; 7 bases map to TRBD1. CDR1 MNHNS and CDR2 SASEGT come from the germline V gene. This CDR3 spans 17 amino acids. The V gene end was trimmed by 1 base and the J gene end by 7 bases; junction bases not matched to a gene: 16. Here the CDR3 reads CASSEGDWEIYRGEQYF. The CDR3 coding sequence is TGTGCCAGCAGTGAAGGGGATTGGGAGATCTACAGGGGAGAGCAGTACTTC.

The chain uses TRBV27 and TRBJ2-3, with D maybe TRBD2 (6 bases). V gave up 0 bases and J gave up 1 base, with 14 bases separating them. The CDR3 contains 17 residues. Germline V lookup: CDR1 MNHEY, CDR2 SMNVEV (reference sequence). CDR3 loop: CASSLSRLRDRTDTQYF. The CDR3 coding sequence is TGTGCCAGCAGTTTATCGAGATTGCGGGACCGCACAGATACGCAGTATTTT.

The chain links TRBV3-1 (or the pseudogene TRBV3-2) to TRBJ2-5; 10 bases agree with TRBD1. The CDR3 is 14 amino acids. With 3 bases clipped from V and 4 bases from J, the junction kept 2 bases outside the gene matches. Germline V gives CDR1 LGHDT, CDR2 YNNKEL (reference sequence). The CDR3 region has the DNA TGTGCCAGCAGCCACCGGACAGGGGGAGAGACCCAGTACTTC. This gives the protein CASSHRTGGETQYF.

The chain has TRBV6-5 and TRBJ2-7; D uncertain. V shed 4 bases and J shed 6 bases, with 10 bases lying between them. Germline V gene lookup returns CDR1 MNHEY and CDR2 SVGAGI. The CDR3 runs to 12 residues. This CDR3 reads CASSSSRFEQYF. The CDR3 nucleotides are TGTGCCAGCAGTTCAAGCCGTTTCGAGCAGTACTTC.

J is TRBJ2-1 and V is TRBV5-4; TRBD2 agrees at 8 bases. CDR3 length: 15 residues. J was trimmed by 4 bases and V by 3 bases; bases with no gene match: 6. Germline V gives CDR1 SGHNT, CDR2 YYREEE (reference sequence). The CDR3 sequence: CASSSGREAYNEQFF. The DNA for the CDR3 is TGTGCCAGCAGCTCGGGGCGGGAGGCTTACAATGAGCAGTTCTTC.

The chain couples TRBV4-1 to TRBJ2-7; 8 nucleotides align to TRBD2. The CDR3 totals 15 residues. Germline lookup yields CDR1 MGHRA and CDR2 YSYEKL. The junction had 6 bases not matched to a gene; V was cut back by 2 bases and J by 3 bases. The CDR3 spells CASSQLTSGGYEQYF. In DNA, the CDR3 is TGCGCCAGCAGCCAACTAACTAGCGGTGGCTACGAGCAGTACTTC.

This chain joins TRBV6-9 and TRBJ2-1; a weak D match, TRBD2 (6 bases). With 4 bases removed from V and 5 bases from J, the gap between germline ends came to 12 bases. This CDR3 is built from 14 residues. CDR1 MNHGY and CDR2 SVAAGI come from the germline V gene. CDR3 protein: CASSSGGENNEQFF. DNA of the CDR3: TGTGCCAGCAGTTCAGGCGGGGAAAACAATGAGCAGTTCTTC.

V is TRBV24-1 and J is TRBJ1-5, with no clear D. Germline V gene sequence: CDR1 KGHDR, CDR2 SFDVKD. The CDR3 runs 13 residues. Trimming stripped 4 bases from V and 2 bases from J, with 5 bases between. CDR3 coding DNA: TGTGCCACCAGTGAGGGAGGCAATCAGCCCCAGCATTTT. This encodes CATSEGGNQPQHF.

This chain joins TRBV7-3 and TRBJ2-5, with 13 nucleotides matching TRBD2. In germline, CDR1 is SGHTA, CDR2 FQGTGA. After removal of 4 bases from V and 2 bases from J, the junction contained 10 bases not matched to a gene. The CDR3 is made up of 18 amino acids. The CDR3 spells CASSSPRTSGGNQETQYF. Here the CDR3 DNA reads TGTGCCAGCAGCTCGCCTAGGACTAGCGGGGGAAATCAAGAGACCCAGTACTTC.

The chain carries TRBV2 and TRBJ2-6; TRBD1 is a possible D gene (5 bases). Trimming removed 5 bases from V and 4 bases from J, with 15 bases in between. The CDR3 runs to 16 residues. Germline CDR1 and CDR2: SNHLY and FYNNEI. The CDR3 nucleotides are TGTGCCAGCAGTCCGCAGCAGGGCTTCGGGGCCAACGTCCTGACTTTC. The encoded protein is CASSPQQGFGANVLTF.

CDR3 region: CASSLSPRGSRNTEAFF. The DNA for the CDR3 is TGTGCCAGCAGCTTGTCCCCCAGGGGCTCGAGGAACACTGAAGCTTTCTTT. J is TRBJ1-1 and V is TRBV7-3; TRBD1 is a possible D gene (6 bases). The CDR3 runs 17 residues. The germline V gene has CDR1 SGHTA and CDR2 FQGTGA. The V end was cut by 3 bases, the J end by 1 base, with 18 bases between.

The chain uses TRBV2 and TRBJ2-7, with D hard to call. Germline V gene lookup returns CDR1 SNHLY and CDR2 FYNNEI. V was cut by 3 bases and J by 2 bases, with 11 bases left in between. The CDR3 consists of 14 residues. Written as DNA, the CDR3 is TGTGCCAGCAGTGAGGTTTATAGTGCCTACGAGCAGTACTTC. Its protein is CASSEVYSAYEQYF. Together with reference TRBV2 and TRBJ2-7, the CDR3 gives the full variable domain: EPEVTQTPSHQVTQMGQEVILRCVPISNHLYFYWYRQILGQKVEFLVSFYNNEISEKSEIFDDQFSVERPDGSNFTLKIRSTKLEDSAMYFCASSEVYSAYEQYFGPGTRLTVT.